A selection of T cell receptor beta chains follows, all from one sample in a study of T cell repertoires and Cas9 in healthy adults. TCRdb's copy holds only in-frame clones and misses some; the assay was immunoSEQ multiplex PCR. The data show tens of thousands of clones, around 92% seen once. The sample consisted of CD4+ effector T cells (CD127+, CD25-, CD137-, CD154-) from PBMCs; culture status not recorded. These receptors originate from a human donor in good health. The CDR3 runs from the conserved cysteine through the conserved F or W. The listing skips clone size in some rows; elsewhere it reads once, few, many or a size class.

abundance	v_gene	j_gene	CDR3aa
-	TRBV9	TRBJ2-3	CASSVGLARDTDTQYF
-	TRBV5-4	TRBJ2-1	CASSLFRGVAVSSYNEQFF
-	TRBV6-5	TRBJ2-1	CASAGGGEQFF
-	TRBV30	TRBJ2-7	CAWSSGGYEQYF
-	TRBV6-5	TRBJ1-1	CASSYPPETFF
-	TRBV25-1	TRBJ2-7	CASRQSSYEQYF
-	TRBV5-1	TRBJ2-3	CASSPGTSGETDTQYF
-	TRBV5-5	TRBJ1-3	CASSAWGAVGNTIYF
once	TRBV7-9	TRBJ2-3	CALSELSTDTQYF
once	TRBV7-2	TRBJ2-5	CASSGEGGWQETQYF
once	TRBV5-6	TRBJ1-1	CASSFRDRETEAFF
once	TRBV10-2	TRBJ2-7	CASKRGTGDYEQYF
-	TRBV2	TRBJ1-6	CASSESGQGAANSPLHF
-	TRBV5-1	TRBJ1-2	CASSVTPGMGYGYTF
-	TRBV7-2	TRBJ2-2	CASSGGSNTGELFF
once	TRBV11-3	TRBJ2-3	CASSRGVADTQYF
-	TRBV7-2	TRBJ1-2	CASSPRIATGDYTF
-	TRBV5-6	TRBJ1-2	CASSLEGYGYTF
-	TRBV2	TRBJ1-2	CASSEIRGRGGYTF
-	TRBV6-5	TRBJ1-1	CASRLIGWNTEAFF
once	TRBV28	TRBJ1-3	CASSAGGISSGNTIYF
-	TRBV4-3	TRBJ1-5	CASSQDPGPLIRNQPQHF
-	TRBV29-1	TRBJ1-5	CSVVSGDEPQHF
-	TRBV7-3	TRBJ1-1	CASSLTGPNTEAFF
-	TRBV9	TRBJ1-3	CASSGGPGNTIYF
-	TRBV11-2	TRBJ2-1	CASSFYSGTEQFF
-	TRBV30	TRBJ2-1	CAWSVVGDNEQFF
-	TRBV7-2	TRBJ1-6	CASSSYGQAQAPLHF
-	TRBV4-3	TRBJ2-4	CASSQNQGANIQYF
once	TRBV25-1	TRBJ2-3	CASRGGGGAGTDTQYF
-	TRBV4-1	TRBJ2-3	CASSQGRATDTQYF
-	TRBV5-1	TRBJ2-7	CASSMRDRDYEQYF
-	TRBV5-3	TRBJ2-1	CARSLVGAGSCNEQFF
-	TRBV5-1	TRBJ2-5	CASSLASGFQETQYF
-	TRBV7-2	TRBJ2-3	CASSYGASGRPKYF
-	TRBV5-6	TRBJ2-1	CASSLAFVVREQFF
-	TRBV27	TRBJ2-7	CASSSGISFYEQYF
-	TRBV4-1	TRBJ2-3	CASSQDYLVGQYF